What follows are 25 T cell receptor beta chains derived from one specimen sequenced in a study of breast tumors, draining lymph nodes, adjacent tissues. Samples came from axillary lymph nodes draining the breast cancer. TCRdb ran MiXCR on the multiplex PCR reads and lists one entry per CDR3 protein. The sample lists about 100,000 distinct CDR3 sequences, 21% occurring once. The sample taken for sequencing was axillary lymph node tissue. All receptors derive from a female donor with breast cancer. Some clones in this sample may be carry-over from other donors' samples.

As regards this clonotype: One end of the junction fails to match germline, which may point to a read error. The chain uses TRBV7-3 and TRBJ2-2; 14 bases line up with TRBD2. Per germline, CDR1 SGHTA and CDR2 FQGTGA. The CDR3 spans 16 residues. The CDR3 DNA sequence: TGTGCTAGCAGTACCGGGACTAGCGGGAGTGGCGGGGAGCTGCTTTTT. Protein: CASSTGTSGSGGELLF. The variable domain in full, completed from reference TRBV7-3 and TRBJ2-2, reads GAGVSQTPSNKVTEKGKYVELRCDPISGHTALYWYRQSLGQGPEFLIYFQGTGAADDSGLPNDRFFAVRPEGSVSTLKIQRTERGDSAVYLCASSTGTSGSGGELLFGEGSRLTVL.

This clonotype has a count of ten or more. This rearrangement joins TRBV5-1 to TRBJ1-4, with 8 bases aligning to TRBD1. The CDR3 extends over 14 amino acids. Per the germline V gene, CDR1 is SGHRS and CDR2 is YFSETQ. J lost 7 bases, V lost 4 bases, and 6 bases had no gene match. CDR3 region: CASSKTGAIEKLFF. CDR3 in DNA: TGCGCCAGCAGCAAGACAGGGGCAATTGAAAAACTGTTTTTT.

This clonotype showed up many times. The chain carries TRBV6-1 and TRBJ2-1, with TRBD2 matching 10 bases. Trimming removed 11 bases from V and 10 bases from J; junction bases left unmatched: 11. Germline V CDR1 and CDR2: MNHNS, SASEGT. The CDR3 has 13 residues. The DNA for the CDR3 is TGTGCCGGTTCTAGCGGGAGAGTTGGCGAGCAGTTCTTC. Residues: CAGSSGRVGEQFF.

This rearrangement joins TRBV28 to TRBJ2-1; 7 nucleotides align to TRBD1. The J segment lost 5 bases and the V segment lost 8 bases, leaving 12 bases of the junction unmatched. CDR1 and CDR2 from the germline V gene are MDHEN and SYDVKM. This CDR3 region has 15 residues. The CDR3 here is CASVSTGPSHNEQFF. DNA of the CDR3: TGTGCCAGCGTGTCGACAGGGCCTAGTCACAATGAGCAGTTCTTC. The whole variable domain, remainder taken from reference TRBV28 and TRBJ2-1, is DVKVTQSSRYLVKRTGEKVFLECVQDMDHENMFWYRQDPGLGLRLIYFSYDVKMKEKGDIPEGYSVSREKKERFSLILESASTNQTSMYLCASVSTGPSHNEQFFGPGTRLTVL.

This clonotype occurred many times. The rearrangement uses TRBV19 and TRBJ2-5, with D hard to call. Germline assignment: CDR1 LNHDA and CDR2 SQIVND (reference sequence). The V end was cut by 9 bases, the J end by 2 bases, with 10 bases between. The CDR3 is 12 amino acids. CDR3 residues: CASRGRQETQYF. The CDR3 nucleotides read TGTGCCAGCCGCGGACGGCAAGAGACCCAGTACTTC.

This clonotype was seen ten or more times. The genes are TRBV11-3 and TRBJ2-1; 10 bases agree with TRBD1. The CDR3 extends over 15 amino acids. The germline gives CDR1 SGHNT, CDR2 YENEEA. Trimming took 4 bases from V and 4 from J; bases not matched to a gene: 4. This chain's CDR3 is CASSSGGQGYNEQFF. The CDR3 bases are TGTGCCAGCAGCTCAGGGGGACAGGGGTACAATGAGCAGTTCTTC.

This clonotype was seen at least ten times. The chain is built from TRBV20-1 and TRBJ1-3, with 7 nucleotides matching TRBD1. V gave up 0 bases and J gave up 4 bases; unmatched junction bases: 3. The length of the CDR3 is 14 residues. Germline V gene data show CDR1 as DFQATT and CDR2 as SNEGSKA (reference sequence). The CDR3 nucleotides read TGCAGTGCTAGAGACCCGGACAGGGGAAACACCATATATTTT. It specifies CSARDPDRGNTIYF.

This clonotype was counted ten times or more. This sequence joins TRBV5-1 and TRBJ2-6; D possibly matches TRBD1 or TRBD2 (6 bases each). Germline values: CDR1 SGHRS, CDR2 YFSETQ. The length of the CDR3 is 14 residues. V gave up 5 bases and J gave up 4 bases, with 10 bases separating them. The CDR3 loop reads CASRTGAGANVLTF. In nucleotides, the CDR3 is TGCGCCAGCAGAACGGGGGCCGGGGCCAACGTCCTGACTTTC.

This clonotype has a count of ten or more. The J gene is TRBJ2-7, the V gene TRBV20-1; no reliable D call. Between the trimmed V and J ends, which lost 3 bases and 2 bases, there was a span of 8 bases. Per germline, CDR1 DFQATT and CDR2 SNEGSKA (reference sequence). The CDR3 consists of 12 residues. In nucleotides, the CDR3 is TGCAGTGCTAGTCCCGATACCTACGAGCAGTACTTC. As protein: CSASPDTYEQYF.

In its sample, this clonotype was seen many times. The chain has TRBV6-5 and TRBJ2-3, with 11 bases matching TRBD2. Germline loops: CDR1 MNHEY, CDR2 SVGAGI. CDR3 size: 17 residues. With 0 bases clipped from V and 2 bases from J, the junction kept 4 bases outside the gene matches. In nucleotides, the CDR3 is TGTGCCAGCAGTTACTCGAAACTAGCGGGAGCCACAGATACGCAGTATTTT. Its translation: CASSYSKLAGATDTQYF.

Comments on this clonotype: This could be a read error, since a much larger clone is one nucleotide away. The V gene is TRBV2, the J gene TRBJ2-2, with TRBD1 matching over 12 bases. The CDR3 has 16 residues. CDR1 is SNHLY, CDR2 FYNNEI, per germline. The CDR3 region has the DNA TGTGCCGGCTACTCCGGGACAGGGGGCGCGTCCGGGGGGCTGTTTTTT. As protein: CAGYSGTGGASGGLFF.

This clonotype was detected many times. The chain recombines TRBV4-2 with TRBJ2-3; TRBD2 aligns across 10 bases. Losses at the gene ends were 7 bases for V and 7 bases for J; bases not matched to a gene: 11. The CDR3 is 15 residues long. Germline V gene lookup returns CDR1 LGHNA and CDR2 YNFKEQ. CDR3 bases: TGTGCCAGCAACAATCTAGCGGGAGACGTAAATACGCAGTATTTT. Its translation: CASNNLAGDVNTQYF.

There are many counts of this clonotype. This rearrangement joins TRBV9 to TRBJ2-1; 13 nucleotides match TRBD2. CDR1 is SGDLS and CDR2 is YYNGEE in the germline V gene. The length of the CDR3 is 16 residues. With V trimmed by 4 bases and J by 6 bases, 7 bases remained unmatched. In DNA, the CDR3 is TGTGCCAGCAGCCCCAGCGGGACTAGCGGGACCAATGAGCAGTTCTTC. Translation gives CASSPSGTSGTNEQFF.

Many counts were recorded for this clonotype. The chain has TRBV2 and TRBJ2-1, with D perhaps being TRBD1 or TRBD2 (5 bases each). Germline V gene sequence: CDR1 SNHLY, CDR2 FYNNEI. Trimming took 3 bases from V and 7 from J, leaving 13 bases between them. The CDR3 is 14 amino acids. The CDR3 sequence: CASSDWGIGNEQFF. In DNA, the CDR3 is TGTGCCAGCAGTGACTGGGGGATCGGTAATGAGCAGTTCTTC. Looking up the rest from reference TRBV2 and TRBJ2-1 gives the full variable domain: EPEVTQTPSHQVTQMGQEVILRCVPISNHLYFYWYRQILGQKVEFLVSFYNNEISEKSEIFDDQFSVERPDGSNFTLKIRSTKLEDSAMYFCASSDWGIGNEQFFGPGTRLTVL.

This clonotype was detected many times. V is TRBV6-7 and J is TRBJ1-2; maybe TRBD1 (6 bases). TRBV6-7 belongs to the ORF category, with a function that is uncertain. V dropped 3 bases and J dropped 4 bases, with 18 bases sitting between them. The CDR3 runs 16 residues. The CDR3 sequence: CASSYRALRGGYGYTF. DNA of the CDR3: TGTGCCAGCAGTTATCGCGCCCTCAGGGGCGGCTATGGCTACACCTTC.

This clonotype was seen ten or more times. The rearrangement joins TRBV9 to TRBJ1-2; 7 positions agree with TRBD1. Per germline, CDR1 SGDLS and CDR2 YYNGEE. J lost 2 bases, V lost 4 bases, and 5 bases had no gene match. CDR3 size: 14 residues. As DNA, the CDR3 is TGTGCCAGCAGCCAACAGGGACAGAACTATGGCTACACCTTC. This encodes CASSQQGQNYGYTF.

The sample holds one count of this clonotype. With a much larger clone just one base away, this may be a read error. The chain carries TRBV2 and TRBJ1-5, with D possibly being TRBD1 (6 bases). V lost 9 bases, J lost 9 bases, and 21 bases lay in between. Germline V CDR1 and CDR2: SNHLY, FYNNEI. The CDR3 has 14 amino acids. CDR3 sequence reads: CASRTGGGERPQHF. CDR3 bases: TGTGCCAGTCGGACCGGGGGGGGCGAGCGGCCCCAGCATTTT.

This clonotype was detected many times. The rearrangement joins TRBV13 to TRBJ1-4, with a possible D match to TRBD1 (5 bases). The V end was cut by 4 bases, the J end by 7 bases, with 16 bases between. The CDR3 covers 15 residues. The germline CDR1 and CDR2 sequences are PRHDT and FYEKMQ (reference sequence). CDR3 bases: TGTGCCAGCAGCTCAAGACAGAATGGGAGTGAAAAACTGTTTTTT. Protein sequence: CASSSRQNGSEKLFF.

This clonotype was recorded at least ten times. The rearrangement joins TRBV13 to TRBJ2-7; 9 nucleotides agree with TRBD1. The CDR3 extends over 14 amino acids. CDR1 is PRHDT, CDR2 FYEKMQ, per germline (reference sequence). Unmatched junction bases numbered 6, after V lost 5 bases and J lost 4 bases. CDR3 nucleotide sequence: TGTGCCAGCAGCCCAGGACAGGGGAGGTACGAGCAGTACTTC. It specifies CASSPGQGRYEQYF. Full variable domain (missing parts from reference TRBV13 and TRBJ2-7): AAGVIQSPRHLIKEKRETATLKCYPIPRHDTVYWYQQGPGQDPQFLISFYEKMQSDKGSIPDRFSAQQFSDYHSELNMSSLELGDSALYFCASSPGQGRYEQYFGPGTRLTVT.

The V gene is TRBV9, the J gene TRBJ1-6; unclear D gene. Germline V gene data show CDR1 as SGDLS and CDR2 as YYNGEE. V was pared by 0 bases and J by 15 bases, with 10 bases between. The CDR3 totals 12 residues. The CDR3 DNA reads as TGTGCCAGCAGCGTAGGCGTGGGAGGCCTCCACTTT. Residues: CASSVGVGGLHF.

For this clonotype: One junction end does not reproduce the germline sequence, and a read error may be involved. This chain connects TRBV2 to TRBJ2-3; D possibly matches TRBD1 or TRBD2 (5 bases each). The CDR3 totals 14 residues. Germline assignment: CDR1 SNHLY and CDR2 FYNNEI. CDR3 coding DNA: TGCGCCGGCAGGGACCGGTGGAACACAGATACGCAGTATTTT. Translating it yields CAGRDRWNTDTQYF.

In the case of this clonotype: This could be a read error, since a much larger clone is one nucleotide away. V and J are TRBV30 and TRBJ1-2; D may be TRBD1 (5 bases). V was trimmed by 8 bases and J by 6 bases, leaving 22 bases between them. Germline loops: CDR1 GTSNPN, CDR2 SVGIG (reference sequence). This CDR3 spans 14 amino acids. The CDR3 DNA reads TGTGCCGGGGGAACTTTCCATTTTTCGGATGGCTACACCTTC. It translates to CAGGTFHFSDGYTF.

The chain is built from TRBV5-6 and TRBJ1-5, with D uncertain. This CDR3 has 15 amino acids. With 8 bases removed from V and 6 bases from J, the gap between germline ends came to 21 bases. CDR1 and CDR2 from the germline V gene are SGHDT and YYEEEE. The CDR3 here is CASAVVTNGLQPQHF. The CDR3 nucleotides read TGTGCCAGTGCCGTTGTGACAAACGGACTTCAGCCCCAGCATTTT.

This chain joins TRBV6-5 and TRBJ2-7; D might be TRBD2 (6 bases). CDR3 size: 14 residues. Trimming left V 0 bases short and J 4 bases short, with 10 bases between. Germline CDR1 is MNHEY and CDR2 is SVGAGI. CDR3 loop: CASSYSGGEYEQYF. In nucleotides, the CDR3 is TGTGCCAGCAGTTACTCGGGCGGGGAATACGAGCAGTACTTC.

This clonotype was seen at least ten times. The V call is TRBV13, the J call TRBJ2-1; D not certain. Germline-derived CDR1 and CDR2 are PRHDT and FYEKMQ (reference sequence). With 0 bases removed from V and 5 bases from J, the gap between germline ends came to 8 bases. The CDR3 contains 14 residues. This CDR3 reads CASSLGTGNNEQFF. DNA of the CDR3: TGTGCCAGCAGCTTAGGCACTGGCAACAATGAGCAGTTCTTC.